The clone carrying this TCR beta chain turned up a few times. Through a sample-barcoded 5' primer and a J-beta primer mix, a second PCR was run for roughly 6 to 11 cycles. TCRdb independently ran MiXCR on the 5' RACE reads; one entry per CDR3 protein. The table records roughly 1,100,000 distinct CDR3 sequences, under 30% of them present only once. The data stem from a study of blood T cells in healthy people across ages. The V gene's germline CDR1 is ENHRY and CDR2 SYGVKD. The ends lost 8 bases at V and 12 bases at J; junction bases unmatched: 12. The CDR3 is 13 amino acids. This sample also appeared in a second study, on T cells of mothers and their children. In that study: Persistent microchimeric T cell clones were not found at ~100 per million sensitivity.

The TCR sequence derives from a girl aged 2 to 9 in good health. The V gene is TRBV10-3, the J gene TRBJ1-1; 10 bases map to TRBD1. Material for sequencing was blood. The CDR3 coding sequence is TGTGCCATCCAGGAGACAGGGGGCCTTTCGACTTTCTTT. This sequence encodes CAIQETGGLSTFF.